This TCR beta chain was recorded in a study of blood T cell repertoires in COVID-19. In the study overall: Collection of acute and convalescent COVID-19 samples took place in the United States, Italy and Spain. PBMCs, B-cell-depleted T cells, or T cells were the source of the cDNA or gDNA that made up the material.

Original processing methods: Scientists estimated how many nucleated cells there were by amplifying reference gene primers. Data came from immunoSEQ multiplex PCR; TCRdb stores just in-frame clones and leaves some out. V, J and clone size were drawn from that table, and D and trimming were deduced from the DNA. The sample includes about 260,000 clones, less than 85% of them seen just once. The CDR3 sequence is 12 residues long. CDR1 and CDR2 from the germline V gene are GTSNPN and SVGIG (reference sequence). V lost 1 base and J lost 6, with 7 bases in between. The sample comprised peripheral blood. The TCR was taken from a man aged 55 to 69 who had recovered from COVID-19. V usage is TRBV30 and J usage is TRBJ1-5, with D uncertain. The CDR3 protein is CAWSAGRQPQHF. In DNA form, the CDR3 reads TGTGCCTGGAGTGCAGGTCGTCAGCCCCAGCATTTT. Full variable domain (missing parts from reference TRBV30 and TRBJ1-5): SQTIHQWPATLVQPVGSPLSLECTVEGTSNPNLYWYRQAAGRGLQLLFYSVGIGQISSEVPQNLSASRPQDRQFILSSKKLLLSDSGFYLCAWSAGRQPQHFGDGTRLSIL.